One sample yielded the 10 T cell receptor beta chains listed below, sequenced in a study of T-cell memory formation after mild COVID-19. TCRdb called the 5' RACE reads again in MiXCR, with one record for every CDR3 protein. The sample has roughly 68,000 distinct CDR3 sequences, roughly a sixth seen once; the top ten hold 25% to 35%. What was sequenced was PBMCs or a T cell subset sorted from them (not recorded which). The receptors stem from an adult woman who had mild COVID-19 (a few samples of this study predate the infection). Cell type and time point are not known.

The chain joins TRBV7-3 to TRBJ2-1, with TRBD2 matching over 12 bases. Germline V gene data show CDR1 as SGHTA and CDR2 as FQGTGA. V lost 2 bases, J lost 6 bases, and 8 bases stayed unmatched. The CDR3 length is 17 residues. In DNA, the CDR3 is TGTGCCAGCAGCTTAGTCCCTAGCGGGAGGGCCCCCAATGAGCAGTTCTTC. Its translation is CASSLVPSGRAPNEQFF. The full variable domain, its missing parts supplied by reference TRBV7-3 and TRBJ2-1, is GAGVSQTPSNKVTEKGKYVELRCDPISGHTALYWYRQSLGQGPEFLIYFQGTGAADDSGLPNDRFFAVRPEGSVSTLKIQRTERGDSAVYLCASSLVPSGRAPNEQFFGPGTRLTVL.

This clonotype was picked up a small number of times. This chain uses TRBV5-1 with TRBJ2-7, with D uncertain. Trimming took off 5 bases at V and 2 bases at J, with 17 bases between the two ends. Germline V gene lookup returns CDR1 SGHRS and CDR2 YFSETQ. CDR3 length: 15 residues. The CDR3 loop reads CASSSTTAVAYEQYF. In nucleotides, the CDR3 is TGCGCCAGCAGTTCCACTACCGCGGTAGCCTACGAGCAGTACTTC.

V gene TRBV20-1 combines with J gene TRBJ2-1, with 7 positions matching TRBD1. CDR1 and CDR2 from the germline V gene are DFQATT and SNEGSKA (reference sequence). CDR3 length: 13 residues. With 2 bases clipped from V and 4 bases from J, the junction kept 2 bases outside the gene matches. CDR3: CSARPTGYNEQFF. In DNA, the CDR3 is TGCAGTGCTAGACCGACAGGGTACAATGAGCAGTTCTTC.

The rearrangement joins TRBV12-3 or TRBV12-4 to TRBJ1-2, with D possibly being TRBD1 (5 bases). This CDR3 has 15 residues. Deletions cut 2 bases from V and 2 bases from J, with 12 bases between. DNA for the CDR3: TGTGCCAGCAGTTTATTAGAGGGGCGGAACTATGGCTACACCTTC. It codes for CASSLLEGRNYGYTF.

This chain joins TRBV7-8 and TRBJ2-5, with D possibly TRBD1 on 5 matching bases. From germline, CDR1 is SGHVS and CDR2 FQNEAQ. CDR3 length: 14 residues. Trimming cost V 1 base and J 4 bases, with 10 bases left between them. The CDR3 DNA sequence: TGTGCCAGCAGCTTAGGCAGGGTGGCAGAGACCCAGTACTTC. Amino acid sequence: CASSLGRVAETQYF.

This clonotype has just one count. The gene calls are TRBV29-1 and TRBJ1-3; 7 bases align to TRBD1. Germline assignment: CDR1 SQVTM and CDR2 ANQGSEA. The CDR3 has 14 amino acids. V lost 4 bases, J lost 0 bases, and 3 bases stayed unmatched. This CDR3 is CSVAGTASGNTIYF. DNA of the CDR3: TGCAGCGTTGCTGGGACAGCCTCTGGAAACACCATATATTTT.

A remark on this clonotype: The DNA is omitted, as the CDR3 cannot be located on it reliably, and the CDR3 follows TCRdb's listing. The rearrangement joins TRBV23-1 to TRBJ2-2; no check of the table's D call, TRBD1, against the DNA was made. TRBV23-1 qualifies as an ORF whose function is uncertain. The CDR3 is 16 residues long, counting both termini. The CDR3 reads CASSQSTQGSPGSCFF.

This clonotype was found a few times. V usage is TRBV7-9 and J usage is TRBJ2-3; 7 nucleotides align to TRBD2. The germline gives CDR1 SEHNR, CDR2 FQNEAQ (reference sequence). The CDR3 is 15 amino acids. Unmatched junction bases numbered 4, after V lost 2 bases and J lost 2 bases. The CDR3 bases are TGTGCCAGCAGCTTACAGACTAGCTACACAGATACGCAGTATTTT. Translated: CASSLQTSYTDTQYF. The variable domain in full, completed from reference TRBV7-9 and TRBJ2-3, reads DTGVSQNPRHKITKRGQNVTFRCDPISEHNRLYWYRQTLGQGPEFLTYFQNEAQLEKSRLLSDRFSAERPKGSFSTLEIQRTEQGDSAMYLCASSLQTSYTDTQYFGPGTRLTVL.

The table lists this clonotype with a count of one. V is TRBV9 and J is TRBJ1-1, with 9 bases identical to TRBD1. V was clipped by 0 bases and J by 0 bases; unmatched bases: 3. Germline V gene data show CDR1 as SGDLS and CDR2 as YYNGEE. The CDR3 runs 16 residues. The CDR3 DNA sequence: TGTGCCAGCAGCGTAGAGGGACAGGGAGTGAACACTGAAGCTTTCTTT. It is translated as CASSVEGQGVNTEAFF.

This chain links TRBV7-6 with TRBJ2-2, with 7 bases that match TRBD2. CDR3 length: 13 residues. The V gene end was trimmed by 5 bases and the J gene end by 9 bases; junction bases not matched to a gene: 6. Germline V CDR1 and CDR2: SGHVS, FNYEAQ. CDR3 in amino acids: CASSETGTRELFF. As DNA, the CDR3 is TGTGCCAGCAGCGAAACCGGGACTAGGGAGCTGTTTTTT.